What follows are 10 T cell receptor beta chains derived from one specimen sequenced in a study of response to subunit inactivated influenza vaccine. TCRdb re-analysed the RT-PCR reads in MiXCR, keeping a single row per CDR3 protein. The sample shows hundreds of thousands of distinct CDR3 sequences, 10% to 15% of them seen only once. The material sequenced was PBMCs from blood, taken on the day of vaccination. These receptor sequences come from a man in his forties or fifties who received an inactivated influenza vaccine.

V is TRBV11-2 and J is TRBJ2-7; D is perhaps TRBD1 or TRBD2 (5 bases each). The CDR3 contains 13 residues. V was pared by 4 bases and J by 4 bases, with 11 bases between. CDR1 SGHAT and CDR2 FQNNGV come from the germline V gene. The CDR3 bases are TGTGCCAGCAGCTCCCGGGACGGATACGAGCAGTACTTC. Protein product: CASSSRDGYEQYF. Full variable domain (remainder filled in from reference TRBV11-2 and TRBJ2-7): EAGVAQSPRYKIIEKRQSVAFWCNPISGHATLYWYQQILGQGPKLLIQFQNNGVVDDSQLPKDRFSAERLKGVDSTLKIQPAKLEDSAVYLCASSSRDGYEQYFGPGTRLTVT.

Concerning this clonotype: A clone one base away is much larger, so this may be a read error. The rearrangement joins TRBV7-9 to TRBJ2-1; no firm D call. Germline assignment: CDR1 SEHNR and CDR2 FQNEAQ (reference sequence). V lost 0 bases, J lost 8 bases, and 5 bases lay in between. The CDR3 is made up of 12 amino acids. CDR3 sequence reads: CASSLAMDEQFF. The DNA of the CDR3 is TGTGCCAGCAGCTTAGCGATGGATGAGCAGTTCTTC.

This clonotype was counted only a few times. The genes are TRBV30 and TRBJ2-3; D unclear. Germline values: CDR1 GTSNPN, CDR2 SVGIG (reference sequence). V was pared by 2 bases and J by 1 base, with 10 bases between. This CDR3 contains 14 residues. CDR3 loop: CAWSKGLGTDTQYF. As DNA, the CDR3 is TGTGCCTGGAGTAAGGGCTTGGGCACAGATACGCAGTATTTT.

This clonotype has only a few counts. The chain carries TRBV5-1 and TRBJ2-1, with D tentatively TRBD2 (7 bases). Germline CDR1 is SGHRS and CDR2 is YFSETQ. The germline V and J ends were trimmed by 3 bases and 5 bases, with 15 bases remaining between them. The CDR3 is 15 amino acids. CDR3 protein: CASSSRGGYDNEQFF. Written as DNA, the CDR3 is TGCGCCAGCAGCTCGAGGGGGGGGTATGACAATGAGCAGTTCTTC.

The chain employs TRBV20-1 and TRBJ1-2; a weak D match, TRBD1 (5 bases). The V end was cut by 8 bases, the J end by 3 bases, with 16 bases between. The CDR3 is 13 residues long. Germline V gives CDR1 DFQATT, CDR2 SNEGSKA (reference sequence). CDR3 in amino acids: CSPPPGLDYGYTF. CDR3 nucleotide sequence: TGCAGTCCCCCCCCAGGGCTTGACTATGGCTACACCTTC.

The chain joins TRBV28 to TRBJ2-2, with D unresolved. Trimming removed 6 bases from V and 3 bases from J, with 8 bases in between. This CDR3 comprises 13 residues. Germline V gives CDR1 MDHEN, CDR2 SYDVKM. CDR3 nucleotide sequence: TGTGCCAGCAGCCGCCCATACACCGGGGAGCTGTTTTTT. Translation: CASSRPYTGELFF.

DNA of the CDR3: TGTGCCAGCAGTTTAGCGCGGGGCAGCTCTGAGACCCAGTACTTC. This gives the protein CASSLARGSSETQYF. The J gene is TRBJ2-5, the V gene TRBV12-3 or TRBV12-4; D is possibly TRBD2 (6 bases). CDR3 length equals 15 residues. Trimming shortened V by 0 bases and J by 5 bases, and 13 bases separated the two germline ends.

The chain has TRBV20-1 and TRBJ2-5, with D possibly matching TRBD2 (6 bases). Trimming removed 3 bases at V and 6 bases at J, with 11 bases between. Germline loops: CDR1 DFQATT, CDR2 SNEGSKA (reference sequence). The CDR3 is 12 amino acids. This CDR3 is CSARTAGQTQYF. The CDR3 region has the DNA TGCAGTGCTAGGACTGCGGGGCAGACCCAGTACTTC.

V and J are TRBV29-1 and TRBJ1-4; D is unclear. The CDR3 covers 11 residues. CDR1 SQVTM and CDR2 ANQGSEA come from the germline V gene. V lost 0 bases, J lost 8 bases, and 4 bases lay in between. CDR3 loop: CSVEDREKLFF. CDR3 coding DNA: TGCAGCGTTGAAGATCGGGAAAAACTGTTTTTT.

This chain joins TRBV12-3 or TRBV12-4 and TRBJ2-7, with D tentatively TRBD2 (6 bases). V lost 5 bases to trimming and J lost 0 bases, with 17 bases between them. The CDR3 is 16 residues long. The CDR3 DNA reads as TGTGCCAGCAGTCTGTCGGGACTCATGAGCTCCTACGAGCAGTACTTC. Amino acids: CASSLSGLMSSYEQYF.